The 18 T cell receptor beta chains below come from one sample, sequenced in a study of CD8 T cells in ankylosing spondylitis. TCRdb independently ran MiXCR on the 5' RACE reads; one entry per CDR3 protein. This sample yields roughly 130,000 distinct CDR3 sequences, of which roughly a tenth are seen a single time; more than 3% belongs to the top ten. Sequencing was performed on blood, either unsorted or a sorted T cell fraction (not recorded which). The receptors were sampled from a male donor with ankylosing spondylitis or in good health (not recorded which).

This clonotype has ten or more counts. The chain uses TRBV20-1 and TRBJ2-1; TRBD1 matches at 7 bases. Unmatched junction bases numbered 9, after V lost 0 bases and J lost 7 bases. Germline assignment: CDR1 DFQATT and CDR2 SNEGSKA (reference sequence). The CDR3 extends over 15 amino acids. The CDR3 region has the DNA TGCAGTGCTAGAGATATTACTAGGGGGCCGAATGAGCAGTTCTTC. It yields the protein CSARDITRGPNEQFF.

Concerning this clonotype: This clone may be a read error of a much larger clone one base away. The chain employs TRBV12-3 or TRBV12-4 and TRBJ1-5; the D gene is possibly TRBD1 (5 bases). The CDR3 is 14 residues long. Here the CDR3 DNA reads TGTGCCACCAGTACTCAGGGTCTGGGTCAGCCCCAGCATTTT. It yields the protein CATSTQGLGQPQHF.

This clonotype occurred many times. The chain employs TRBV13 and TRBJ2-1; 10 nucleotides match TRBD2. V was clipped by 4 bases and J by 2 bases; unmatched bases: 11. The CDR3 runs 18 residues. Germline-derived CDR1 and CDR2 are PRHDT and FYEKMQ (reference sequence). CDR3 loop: CASSSKTWTSGPYNEQFF. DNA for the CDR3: TGTGCCAGCAGCTCCAAAACCTGGACTAGCGGCCCCTACAATGAGCAGTTCTTC.

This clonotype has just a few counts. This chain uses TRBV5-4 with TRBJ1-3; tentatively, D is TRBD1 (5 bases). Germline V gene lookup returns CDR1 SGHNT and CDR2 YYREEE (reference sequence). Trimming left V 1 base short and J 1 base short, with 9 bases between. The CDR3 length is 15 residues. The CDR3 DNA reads TGTGCCAGCAGCTTGATAGGGGTGTCTGGAAACACCATATATTTT. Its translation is CASSLIGVSGNTIYF.

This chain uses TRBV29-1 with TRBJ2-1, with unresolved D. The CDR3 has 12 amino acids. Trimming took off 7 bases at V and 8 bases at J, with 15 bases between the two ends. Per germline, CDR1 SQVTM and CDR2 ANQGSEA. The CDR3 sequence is CSAEGVTDEQFF. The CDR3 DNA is TGCAGCGCCGAAGGAGTTACGGATGAGCAGTTCTTC.

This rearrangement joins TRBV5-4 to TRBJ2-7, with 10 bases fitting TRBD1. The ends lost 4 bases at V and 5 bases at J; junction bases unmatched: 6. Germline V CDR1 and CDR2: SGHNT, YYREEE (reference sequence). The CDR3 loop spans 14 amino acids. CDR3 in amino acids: CASSTKTGGHEQYF. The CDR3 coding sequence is TGTGCCAGCAGCACGAAGACAGGGGGCCACGAGCAGTACTTC.

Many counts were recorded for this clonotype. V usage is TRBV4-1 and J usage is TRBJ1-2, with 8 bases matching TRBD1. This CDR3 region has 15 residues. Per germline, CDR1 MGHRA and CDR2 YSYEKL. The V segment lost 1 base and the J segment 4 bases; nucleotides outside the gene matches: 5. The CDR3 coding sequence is TGCGCCAGCAGCCAAGGCCAGGGGGCCTTCTATGGCTACACCTTC. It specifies CASSQGQGAFYGYTF.

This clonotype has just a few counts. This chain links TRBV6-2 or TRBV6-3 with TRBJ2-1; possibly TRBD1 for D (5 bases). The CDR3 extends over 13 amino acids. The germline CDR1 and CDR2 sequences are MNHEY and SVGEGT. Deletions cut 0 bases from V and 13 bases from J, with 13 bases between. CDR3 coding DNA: TGTGCCAGCAGTTACTCGATCCTAGGGGCCCAGTTCTTC. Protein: CASSYSILGAQFF.

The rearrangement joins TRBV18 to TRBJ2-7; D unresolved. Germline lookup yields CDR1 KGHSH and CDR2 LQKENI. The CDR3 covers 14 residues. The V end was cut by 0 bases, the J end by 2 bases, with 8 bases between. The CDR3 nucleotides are TGTGCCAGCTCACCACCGTTGAGACCCTACGAGCAGTACTTC. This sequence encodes CASSPPLRPYEQYF.

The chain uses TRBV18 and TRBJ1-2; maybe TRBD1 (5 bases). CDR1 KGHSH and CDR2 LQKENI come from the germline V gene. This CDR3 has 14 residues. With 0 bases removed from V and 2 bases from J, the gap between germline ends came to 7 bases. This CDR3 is CASSPPTANYGYTF. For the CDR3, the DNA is TGTGCCAGCTCACCACCGACAGCGAACTATGGCTACACCTTC.

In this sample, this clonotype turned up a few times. The CDR3 loop is CASSWSGASGDTQYF. The CDR3 DNA follows: TGTGCCAGCAGCTGGTCCGGAGCTAGCGGAGATACGCAGTATTTT. The chain employs TRBV7-2 and TRBJ2-3; TRBD2 aligns across 7 bases. This CDR3 is built from 15 residues. V was pared by 4 bases and J by 5 bases, with 9 bases of the junction left unmatched. The germline V gene has CDR1 SGHTA and CDR2 FQGNSA.

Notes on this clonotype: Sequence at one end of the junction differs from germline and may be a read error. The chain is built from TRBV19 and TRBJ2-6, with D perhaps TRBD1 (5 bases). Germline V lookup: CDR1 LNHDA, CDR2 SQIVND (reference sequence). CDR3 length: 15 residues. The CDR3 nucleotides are TGTGCCAGTACCGTTTCCAACTCTGGGGCCAACGGCCTGACTTTC. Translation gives CASTVSNSGANGLTF.

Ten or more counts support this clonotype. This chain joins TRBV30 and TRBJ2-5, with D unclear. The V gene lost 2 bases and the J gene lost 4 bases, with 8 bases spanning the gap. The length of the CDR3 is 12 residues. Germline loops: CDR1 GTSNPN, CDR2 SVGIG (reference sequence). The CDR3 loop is CAWSRVVETQYF. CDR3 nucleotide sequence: TGTGCCTGGAGTCGGGTGGTAGAGACCCAGTACTTC. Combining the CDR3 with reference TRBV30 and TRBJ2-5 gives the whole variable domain SQTIHQWPATLVQPVGSPLSLECTVEGTSNPNLYWYRQAAGRGLQLLFYSVGIGQISSEVPQNLSASRPQDRQFILSSKKLLLSDSGFYLCAWSRVVETQYFGPGTRLLVL.

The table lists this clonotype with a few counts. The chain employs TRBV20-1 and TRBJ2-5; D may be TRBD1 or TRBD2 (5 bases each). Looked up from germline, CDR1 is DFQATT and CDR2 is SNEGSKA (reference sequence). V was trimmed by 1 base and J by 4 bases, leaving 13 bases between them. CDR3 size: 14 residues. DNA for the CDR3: TGCAGTGCTAGAGCCCACCGGGGCGGAGAGACCCAGTACTTC. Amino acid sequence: CSARAHRGGETQYF.

CDR3 region: CATSRDRMGRLAEAFF. CDR3 coding DNA: TGTGCCACCAGCAGAGATCGGATGGGCCGGCTCGCTGAAGCTTTCTTT. The chain is built from TRBV15 and TRBJ1-1; D remains ambiguous. This CDR3 contains 16 residues. Germline V gene sequence: CDR1 LNHNV, CDR2 YYDKDF (reference sequence). The V gene lost 0 bases and the J gene lost 6 bases, with 17 bases spanning the gap.

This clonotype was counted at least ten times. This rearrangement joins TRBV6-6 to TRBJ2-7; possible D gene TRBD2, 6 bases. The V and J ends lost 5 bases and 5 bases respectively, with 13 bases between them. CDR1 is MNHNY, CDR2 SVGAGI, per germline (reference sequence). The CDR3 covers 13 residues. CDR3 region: CASSKKGGNEQYF. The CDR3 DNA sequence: TGTGCCAGCAGTAAAAAGGGAGGTAACGAGCAGTACTTC.

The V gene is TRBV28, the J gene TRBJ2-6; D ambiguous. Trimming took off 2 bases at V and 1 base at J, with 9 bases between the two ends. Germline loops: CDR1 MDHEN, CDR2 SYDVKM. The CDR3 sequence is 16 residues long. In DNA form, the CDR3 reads TGTGCCAGCAGTTTAAGTAGGGATTCTGGGGCCAACGTCCTGACTTTC. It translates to CASSLSRDSGANVLTF.

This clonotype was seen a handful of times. The CDR3 bases are TGTGCCAGCAGTGACAGGGTGAGCTCCTACAATGAGCAGTTCTTC. The encoded protein is CASSDRVSSYNEQFF. The V and J genes are TRBV2 and TRBJ2-1; a possible D gene is TRBD1 (5 bases). Germline CDR1 is SNHLY and CDR2 is FYNNEI. V lost 3 bases and J lost 0, with 9 bases in between. The CDR3 consists of 15 residues. Looking up the rest from reference TRBV2 and TRBJ2-1 gives the full variable domain: EPEVTQTPSHQVTQMGQEVILRCVPISNHLYFYWYRQILGQKVEFLVSFYNNEISEKSEIFDDQFSVERPDGSNFTLKIRSTKLEDSAMYFCASSDRVSSYNEQFFGPGTRLTVL.